Shown below are 19 T cell receptor beta chains from a single sample sequenced in a study of blood T cell repertoires in COVID-19. Produced via immunoSEQ multiplex PCR; TCRdb's table is partial and in-frame only. The sample consists of approximately 300,000 clones, roughly 90% of them appearing once. The specimen sequenced was peripheral blood. The receptors were sampled from a man between 18 and 35 years old who had recovered from COVID-19.

This sequence joins TRBV5-1 and TRBJ2-5; 7 nucleotides align to TRBD1. The CDR3 has 14 amino acids. With 4 bases clipped from V and 1 base from J, the junction kept 4 bases outside the gene matches. Germline V CDR1 and CDR2: SGHRS, YFSETQ. This CDR3 reads CASSQQGSQETQYF. CDR3 nucleotide sequence: TGCGCCAGCAGCCAACAGGGGTCCCAAGAGACCCAGTACTTC. The full variable domain, with the rest looked up from reference TRBV5-1 and TRBJ2-5, is KAGVTQTPRYLIKTRGQQVTLSCSPISGHRSVSWYQQTPGQGLQFLFEYFSETQRNKGNFPGRFSGRQFSNSRSEMNVSTLELGDSALYLCASSQQGSQETQYFGPGTRLLVL.

The V and J genes are TRBV10-3 and TRBJ2-6; 9 nucleotides agree with TRBD1. V shed 10 bases, J shed 1 base, and the junction held 5 bases outside the gene matches. The CDR3 covers 15 residues. Germline CDR1 is ENHRY and CDR2 is SYGVKD. The CDR3 loop is CATGTGLSGANVLTF. In DNA, the CDR3 is TGTGCCACTGGGACAGGGTTATCTGGGGCCAACGTCCTGACTTTC.

CDR3 residues: CASSWAESNQPQHF. CDR3 DNA sequence: TGTGCCAGTAGTTGGGCAGAGAGCAATCAGCCCCAGCATTTT. The chain joins TRBV19 to TRBJ1-5; D unclear. This CDR3 is 14 amino acids long. Trimming stripped 5 bases from V and 1 base from J, with 9 bases between. Germline V gene lookup returns CDR1 LNHDA and CDR2 SQIVND (reference sequence).

The V call is TRBV6-5, the J call TRBJ1-1, with D possibly TRBD1 on 5 matching bases. V lost 4 bases, J lost 0 bases, and 9 bases lay in between. Germline assignment: CDR1 MNHEY and CDR2 SVGAGI. CDR3 length equals 14 residues. CDR3 sequence reads: CASSWDSLNTEAFF. The CDR3 nucleotides are TGTGCCAGCAGTTGGGACTCCTTGAACACTGAAGCTTTCTTT.

This sequence joins TRBV6-5 and TRBJ2-3; the D gene is possibly TRBD2 (6 bases). Germline V gives CDR1 MNHEY, CDR2 SVGAGI. V was shortened by 0 bases and J by 5 bases, with 15 bases between the two germline ends. The CDR3 spans 16 residues. Here the CDR3 DNA reads TGTGCCAGCAGTTACTCAGACTCCGTGGGGGGAGATACGCAGTATTTT. It encodes CASSYSDSVGGDTQYF.

The CDR3 nucleotides are TGTGCCAGCAGTTTACCCGCAGGGGGCTTGAGCTATGGCTACACCTTC. Amino acid sequence: CASSLPAGGLSYGYTF. V is TRBV27 and J is TRBJ1-2, with 8 bases matching TRBD1. This CDR3 has 16 amino acids. Per germline, CDR1 MNHEY and CDR2 SMNVEV (reference sequence). The V gene end was trimmed by 2 bases and the J gene end by 4 bases; junction bases not matched to a gene: 9.

This rearrangement joins TRBV27 to TRBJ1-1, with a weak D call TRBD1 (6 bases). Trimming left V 5 bases short and J 6 bases short, with 10 bases between. The CDR3 consists of 12 residues. CDR1 is MNHEY, CDR2 SMNVEV, per germline (reference sequence). DNA of the CDR3: TGTGCCAGCAGTCCACAGGGTTCTGAAGCTTTCTTT. It translates to CASSPQGSEAFF.

This clone was seen once. The rearrangement joins TRBV29-1 to TRBJ1-2; 7 bases map to TRBD1. CDR3 size: 12 residues. CDR1 SQVTM and CDR2 ANQGSEA come from the germline V gene. With 5 bases clipped from V and 8 bases from J, the junction kept 8 bases outside the gene matches. The CDR3 coding sequence is TGCAGCGTTACAATGACAGGGAACGGCTACACCTTC. Encoded protein: CSVTMTGNGYTF.

This sequence joins TRBV7-3 and TRBJ1-1; 7 nucleotides line up with TRBD1. With 5 bases clipped from V and 3 bases from J, the junction kept 9 bases outside the gene matches. Germline loops: CDR1 SGHTA, CDR2 FQGTGA. The CDR3 spans 15 residues. The CDR3 DNA reads as TGTGCCAGCAGCGCAACAGGGGAAGAGCACACTGAAGCTTTCTTT. This gives the protein CASSATGEEHTEAFF.

The rearrangement joins TRBV3-1 (or the pseudogene TRBV3-2) to TRBJ1-3; TRBD1 matches 10 bases. CDR1 is LGHDT and CDR2 is YNNKEL in the germline V gene (reference sequence). The CDR3 contains 17 residues. The ends lost 5 bases at V and 3 bases at J; junction bases unmatched: 10. CDR3 sequence: CASSTPKTGGDGNTIYF. DNA of the CDR3: TGTGCCAGCAGCACACCTAAGACAGGGGGCGATGGAAACACCATATATTTT.

The chain is built from TRBV5-3 and TRBJ2-2; 13 bases align to TRBD2. TRBV5-3 is an ORF; its function is uncertain. This CDR3 has 17 amino acids. Trimming at V came to 1 base and at J to 7 bases, leaving 7 bases not matched to a gene. CDR3 nucleotide sequence: TGTGCCAGAAGCTTGCTACTAGCGGGAGGGCAGATCGGGGAGCTGTTTTTT. Translated, it gives CARSLLLAGGQIGELFF.

This clone has only one observation. This chain's CDR3 is CASSLRDRDTEAFF. DNA of the CDR3: TGTGCCAGCAGTTTGAGGGACAGGGACACTGAAGCTTTCTTT. This sequence joins TRBV27 and TRBJ1-1, with 9 bases lining up with TRBD1. Germline loops: CDR1 MNHEY, CDR2 SMNVEV (reference sequence). There are 14 residues in the CDR3. V was clipped by 3 bases and J by 3 bases; unmatched bases: 2.

V gene TRBV2 combines with J gene TRBJ1-3; D gene ambiguous. Germline V gives CDR1 SNHLY, CDR2 FYNNEI. The CDR3 has 14 amino acids. Trimming took off 6 bases at V and 0 bases at J, with 9 bases between the two ends. CDR3 in DNA: TGTGCCAGCAGCCCCGGGTTCTCTGGAAACACCATATATTTT. This gives the protein CASSPGFSGNTIYF. Together with reference TRBV2 and TRBJ1-3, the CDR3 gives the full variable domain: EPEVTQTPSHQVTQMGQEVILRCVPISNHLYFYWYRQILGQKVEFLVSFYNNEISEKSEIFDDQFSVERPDGSNFTLKIRSTKLEDSAMYFCASSPGFSGNTIYFGEGSWLTVV.

The V and J genes are TRBV5-1 and TRBJ2-2, with D possibly TRBD1 on 6 matching bases. CDR3 size: 14 residues. Germline V lookup: CDR1 SGHRS, CDR2 YFSETQ. Trimming removed 7 bases at V and 4 bases at J, with 14 bases between. CDR3 protein: CASLQGIGTGELFF. CDR3 in DNA: TGCGCCAGCCTACAGGGTATAGGCACCGGGGAGCTGTTTTTT.

The chain uses TRBV7-3 and TRBJ2-2; 8 positions agree with TRBD2. The V gene end was trimmed by 6 bases and the J gene end by 6 bases; junction bases not matched to a gene: 12. Germline CDR1 and CDR2: SGHTA and FQGTGA. This CDR3 contains 16 residues. CDR3 in amino acids: CASSPREGGPPGELFF. CDR3 bases: TGTGCCAGCAGTCCCCGGGAGGGGGGGCCCCCCGGGGAGCTGTTTTTT.

J is TRBJ2-1 and V is TRBV15; no reliable D call. The germline V gene encodes CDR1 LNHNV and CDR2 YYDKDF (reference sequence). V shed 3 bases and J shed 0 bases, with 6 bases lying between them. This CDR3 contains 14 residues. The CDR3 loop is CATSSSSSYNEQFF. In DNA, the CDR3 is TGTGCCACCAGCAGTAGCAGCTCCTACAATGAGCAGTTCTTC.

This sequence joins TRBV5-4 and TRBJ2-1, with D tentatively TRBD1 (7 bases). V was shortened by 4 bases and J by 8 bases, with 19 bases between the two germline ends. The germline V gene has CDR1 SGHNT and CDR2 YYREEE (reference sequence). The CDR3 consists of 15 residues. CDR3 region: CASSEGGGGGYEQFF. CDR3 bases: TGTGCCAGCAGCGAGGGAGGTGGAGGGGGCTATGAGCAGTTCTTC.

The V and J genes are TRBV6-5 and TRBJ2-2; the match to TRBD1 covers 7 bases. This CDR3 has 15 residues. Germline trimming cut 6 bases from V and 1 base from J; bases unmatched to any gene: 5. Germline V gene sequence: CDR1 MNHEY, CDR2 SVGAGI. Here the CDR3 reads CASRRGQVNTGELFF. The DNA for the CDR3 is TGTGCCAGCAGGCGCGGACAGGTGAACACCGGGGAGCTGTTTTTT.

V usage is TRBV29-1 and J usage is TRBJ2-1; 9 bases map to TRBD2. The CDR3 is 17 residues long. Per the germline V gene, CDR1 is SQVTM and CDR2 is ANQGSEA. V dropped 0 bases and J dropped 0; count of bases not matched to a gene: 6. The CDR3 nucleotides read TGCAGCGTTGAAGAGGGAAGTAGCGGGAGCTCCTACAATGAGCAGTTCTTC. This encodes CSVEEGSSGSSYNEQFF.